Described below is a single T cell receptor (beta chain) sequence and its context. This specimen belongs to a study of cytomegalovirus exposure and HLA in healthy donors. The junction had 9 bases not matched to a gene; V was cut back by 4 bases and J by 6 bases. The CDR3 runs 14 residues. The germline V gene encodes CDR1 SGHNT and CDR2 YYREEE (reference sequence). PCR used 60 Vbeta primers and 13 Jbeta primers. This table comes from immunoSEQ multiplex PCR, and its TCRdb copy is limited to in-frame clones, with some not included. This sample yields approximately 150,000 clones, of which 75% to 80% are seen a single time; 0.5% to 0.85% belongs to the top ten.

The J gene is TRBJ2-7, the V gene TRBV5-4, with 8 bases fitting TRBD2. What was sequenced was PBMCs. The source is a male donor in good health and CMV-seronegative. For the CDR3, the DNA is TGTGCCAGCAGCAGGACTAGCCTCCCCTCCGAGCAGTACTTC. It yields the protein CASSRTSLPSEQYF.